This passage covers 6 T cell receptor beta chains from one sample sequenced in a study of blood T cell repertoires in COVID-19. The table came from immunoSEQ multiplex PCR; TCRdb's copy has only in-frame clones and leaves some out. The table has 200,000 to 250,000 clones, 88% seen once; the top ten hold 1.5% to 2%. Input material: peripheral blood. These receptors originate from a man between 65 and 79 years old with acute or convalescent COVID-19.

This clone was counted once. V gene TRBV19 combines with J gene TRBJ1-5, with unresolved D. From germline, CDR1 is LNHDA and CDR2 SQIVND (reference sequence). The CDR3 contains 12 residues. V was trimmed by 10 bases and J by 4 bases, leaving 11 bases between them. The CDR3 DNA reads TGTGCCATTTCAGCGGGTAATCAGCCCCAGCATTTT. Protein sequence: CAISAGNQPQHF.

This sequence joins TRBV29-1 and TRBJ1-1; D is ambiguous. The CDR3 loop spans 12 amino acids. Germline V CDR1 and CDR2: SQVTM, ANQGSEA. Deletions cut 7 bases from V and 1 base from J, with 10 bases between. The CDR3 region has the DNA TGCAGCGGGGATGAGGGGAACACTGAAGCTTTCTTT. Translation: CSGDEGNTEAFF.

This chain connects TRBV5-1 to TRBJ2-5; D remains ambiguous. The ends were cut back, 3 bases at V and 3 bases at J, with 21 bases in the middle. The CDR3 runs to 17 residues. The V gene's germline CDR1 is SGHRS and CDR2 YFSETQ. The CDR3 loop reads CASSSIGGGRVEETQYF. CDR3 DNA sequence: TGCGCCAGCAGCTCCATCGGTGGTGGGCGAGTGGAAGAGACCCAGTACTTC.

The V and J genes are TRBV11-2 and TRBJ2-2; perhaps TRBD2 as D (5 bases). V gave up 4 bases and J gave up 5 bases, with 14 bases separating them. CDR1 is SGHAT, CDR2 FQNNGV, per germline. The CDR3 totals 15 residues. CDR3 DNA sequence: TGTGCCAGCAGCTCCCTCCACGGGGATACCGGGGAGCTGTTTTTT. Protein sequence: CASSSLHGDTGELFF.

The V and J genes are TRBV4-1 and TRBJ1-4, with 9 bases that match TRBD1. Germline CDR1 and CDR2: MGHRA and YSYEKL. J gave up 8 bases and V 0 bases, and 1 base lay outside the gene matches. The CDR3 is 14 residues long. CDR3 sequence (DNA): TGCGCCAGCAGCCAAGAGGGGACAGGGGAAAAACTGTTTTTT. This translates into CASSQEGTGEKLFF.

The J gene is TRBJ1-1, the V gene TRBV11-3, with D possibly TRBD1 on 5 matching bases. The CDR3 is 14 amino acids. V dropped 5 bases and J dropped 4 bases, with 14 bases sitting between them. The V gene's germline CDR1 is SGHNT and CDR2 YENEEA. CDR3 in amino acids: CASSHNSGGTEAFF. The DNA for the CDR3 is TGTGCCAGCAGCCACAATTCGGGGGGCACTGAAGCTTTCTTT.